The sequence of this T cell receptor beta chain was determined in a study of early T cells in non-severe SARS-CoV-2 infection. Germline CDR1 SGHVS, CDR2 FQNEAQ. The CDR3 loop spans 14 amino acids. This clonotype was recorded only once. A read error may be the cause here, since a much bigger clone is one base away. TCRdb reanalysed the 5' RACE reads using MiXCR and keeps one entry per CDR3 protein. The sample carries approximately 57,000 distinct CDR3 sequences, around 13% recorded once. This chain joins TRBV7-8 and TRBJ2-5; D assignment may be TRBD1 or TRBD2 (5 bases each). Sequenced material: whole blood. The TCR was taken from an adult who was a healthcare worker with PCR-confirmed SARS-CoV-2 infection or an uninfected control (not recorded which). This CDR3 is CVSSRSRGPGTQYF. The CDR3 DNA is TGTGTCAGCAGCAGAAGCCGGGGCCCGGGGACCCAGTACTTC.